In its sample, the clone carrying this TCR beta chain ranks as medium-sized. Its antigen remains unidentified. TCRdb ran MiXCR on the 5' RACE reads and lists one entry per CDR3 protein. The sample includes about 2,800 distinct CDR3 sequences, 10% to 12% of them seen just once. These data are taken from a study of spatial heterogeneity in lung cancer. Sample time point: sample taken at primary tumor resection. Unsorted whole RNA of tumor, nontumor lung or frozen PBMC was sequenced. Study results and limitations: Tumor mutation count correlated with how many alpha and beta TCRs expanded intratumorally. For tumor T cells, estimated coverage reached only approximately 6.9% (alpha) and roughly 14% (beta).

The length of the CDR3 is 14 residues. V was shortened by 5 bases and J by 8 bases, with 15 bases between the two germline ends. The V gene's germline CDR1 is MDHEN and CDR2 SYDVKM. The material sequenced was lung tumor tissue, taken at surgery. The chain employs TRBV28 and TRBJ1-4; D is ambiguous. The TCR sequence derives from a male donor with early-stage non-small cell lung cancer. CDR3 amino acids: CASSMATVKEKLFF. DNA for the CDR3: TGTGCCAGCAGTATGGCAACAGTCAAAGAAAAACTGTTTTTT.